The 17 T cell receptor beta chains in this list originate from one sample, sequenced in a study of shared clonotypes between healthy human individuals. Clones were sequenced by immunoSEQ multiplex PCR, and TCRdb holds only the in-frame ones, with some missing. Seen here are some 660,000 clones, around 78% observed once, and the top ten hold under 2%. Sample: memory CD4+ T cells sorted from blood. Subset: CD45RA-negative fraction. Every receptor here comes from a woman aged 25 to 39 in good health.

This clone came up once. This rearrangement joins TRBV5-6 to TRBJ2-7; 8 bases align to TRBD2. This CDR3 has 15 amino acids. Germline V CDR1 and CDR2: SGHDT, YYEEEE. The V segment lost 0 bases and the J segment 6 bases; nucleotides outside the gene matches: 8. CDR3 sequence: CASSLVGRALTEQYF. In DNA, the CDR3 is TGTGCCAGCAGCTTGGTCGGGAGGGCCTTAACCGAGCAGTACTTC.

This clone was observed once. The CDR3: CASSPGDRDKNIQYF. DNA for the CDR3: TGCGCCAGCAGCCCGGGGGACAGGGACAAAAACATTCAGTACTTC. The J gene is TRBJ2-4, the V gene TRBV5-1; 9 positions match TRBD1. Germline V gene data show CDR1 as SGHRS and CDR2 as YFSETQ. The CDR3 is 15 amino acids. V lost 4 bases and J lost 3; bases outside the gene matches: 5.

With respect to this clone: Other DNA sequences within the sample encode an identical CDR3. The chain employs TRBV14 and TRBJ2-7; D uncertain. The V end was cut by 1 base, the J end by 0 bases, with 4 bases between. CDR1 and CDR2 (germline): SGHDN, FVKESK. The CDR3 covers 13 residues. This CDR3 is CASSQGASYEQYF. DNA for the CDR3: TGTGCCAGCAGCCAAGGAGCCTCCTACGAGCAGTACTTC.

This CDR3 is CASSQVPDPYEQYF. CDR3 bases: TGTGCCAGCAGCCAAGTCCCCGATCCCTACGAGCAGTACTTC. The chain uses TRBV4-2 and TRBJ2-7; no firm D call. The CDR3 is 14 amino acids. In germline, CDR1 is LGHNA, CDR2 YNFKEQ. V was trimmed by 1 base and J by 2 bases, leaving 9 bases between them.

This rearrangement joins TRBV5-1 to TRBJ2-3, with no clear D. CDR3 length equals 16 residues. CDR1 is SGHRS and CDR2 is YFSETQ in the germline V gene. The V end lost 4 bases, the J end lost 2 bases, and 17 bases lay between the germline ends. The chain's CDR3 is CASSHEGRYDTDTQYF. CDR3 sequence (DNA): TGCGCCAGCAGCCACGAAGGCCGTTATGACACAGATACGCAGTATTTT.

J is TRBJ2-2 and V is TRBV19, with D possibly being TRBD2 (6 bases). The CDR3 has 15 amino acids. The germline gives CDR1 LNHDA, CDR2 SQIVND (reference sequence). V dropped 2 bases and J dropped 2 bases, with 9 bases sitting between them. CDR3 region: CASSIPRENTGELFF. The CDR3 coding sequence is TGTGCCAGTAGTATACCGCGGGAAAACACCGGGGAGCTGTTTTTT. The full variable domain, in which reference TRBV19 and TRBJ2-2 provide the parts outside the CDR3, is DGGITQSPKYLFRKEGQNVTLSCEQNLNHDAMYWYRQDPGQGLRLIYYSQIVNDFQKGDIAEGYSVSREKKESFPLTVTSAQKNPTAFYLCASSIPRENTGELFFGEGSRLTVL.

This chain links TRBV5-1 with TRBJ1-2, with TRBD1 identical over 8 bases. CDR3 size: 17 residues. V lost 3 bases, J lost 3 bases, and 13 bases stayed unmatched. CDR1 is SGHRS, CDR2 YFSETQ, per germline. CDR3 bases: TGCGCCAGCAGCTCCGATAGACAGGGGCCTTTTGACTATGGCTACACCTTC. It codes for CASSSDRQGPFDYGYTF.

This clone was seen a handful of times. The same CDR3 arises from other DNA sequences in this sample as well. The chain couples TRBV11-2 to TRBJ1-1, with D uncertain. The CDR3 spans 13 residues. The V end lost 1 base, the J end lost 1 base, and 4 bases lay between the germline ends. Germline CDR1 and CDR2: SGHAT and FQNNGV. The CDR3, as DNA: TGTGCCAGCAGCTTAGGTGGGAACACTGAAGCTTTCTTT. It yields the protein CASSLGGNTEAFF.

The V gene is TRBV5-1, the J gene TRBJ1-1; possible D gene TRBD1, 5 bases. The CDR3 totals 16 residues. Germline assignment: CDR1 SGHRS and CDR2 YFSETQ. The V and J ends lost 4 bases and 7 bases respectively, with 23 bases between them. CDR3 sequence: CASSMLQAASIFEAFF. CDR3 nucleotide sequence: TGCGCCAGCAGCATGCTACAGGCGGCGTCCATATTTGAAGCTTTCTTT.

The genes are TRBV5-6 and TRBJ2-1; 9 nucleotides match TRBD2. CDR1 and CDR2 from the germline V gene are SGHDT and YYEEEE. CDR3 length: 15 amino acids. Trimming removed 0 bases from V and 5 bases from J; junction bases left unmatched: 3. The CDR3: CASSLVASGNNEQFF. Here the CDR3 DNA reads TGTGCCAGCAGCTTGGTGGCTAGCGGGAACAATGAGCAGTTCTTC.

This rearrangement joins TRBV7-8 to TRBJ2-2; D unresolved. CDR3 length: 11 amino acids. V gave up 4 bases and J gave up 9 bases, with 6 bases separating them. The V gene's germline CDR1 is SGHVS and CDR2 FQNEAQ. The CDR3, as DNA: TGTGCCAGCAGCTCCTCGCGGGAGCTGTTTTTT. Encoded protein: CASSSSRELFF. The full variable domain, rest sourced from reference TRBV7-8 and TRBJ2-2, is GAGVSQSPRYKVAKRGQDVALRCDPISGHVSLFWYQQALGQGPEFLTYFQNEAQLDKSGLPSDRFFAERPEGSVSTLKIQRTQQEDSAVYLCASSSSRELFFGEGSRLTVL.

V and J are TRBV19 and TRBJ2-2, with D possibly TRBD2 on 5 matching bases. Germline CDR1 LNHDA, CDR2 SQIVND (reference sequence). The CDR3 runs to 15 residues. The germline V and J ends were trimmed by 2 bases and 5 bases, with 12 bases remaining between them. DNA for the CDR3: TGTGCCAGTAGTATAAAGGTTGGAGGAACCGGGGAGCTGTTTTTT. It is translated as CASSIKVGGTGELFF.

V usage is TRBV6-1 and J usage is TRBJ2-7, with no clear D. CDR3 length equals 12 residues. Per the germline V gene, CDR1 is MNHNS and CDR2 is SASEGT. The V end was cut by 1 base, the J end by 3 bases, with 4 bases between. As DNA, the CDR3 is TGTGCCAGCAGTGAAGGGGTCTACGAGCAGTACTTC. Amino acids: CASSEGVYEQYF.

CDR3 amino acids: CAWSGRLAGGQETQYF. In DNA, the CDR3 is TGTGCCTGGAGTGGTAGGCTAGCGGGAGGTCAAGAGACCCAGTACTTC. The rearrangement joins TRBV30 to TRBJ2-5; 11 bases are a match to TRBD2. The CDR3 is 16 amino acids. V was pared by 1 base and J by 2 bases, with 6 bases of the junction left unmatched. Per germline, CDR1 GTSNPN and CDR2 SVGIG (reference sequence). Full variable domain (outside the CDR3, taken from reference TRBV30 and TRBJ2-5): SQTIHQWPATLVQPVGSPLSLECTVEGTSNPNLYWYRQAAGRGLQLLFYSVGIGQISSEVPQNLSASRPQDRQFILSSKKLLLSDSGFYLCAWSGRLAGGQETQYFGPGTRLLVL.

DNA for the CDR3: TGCGCCAGCAGCAAGACAGGGGTCGAGCAGTACTTC. The encoded protein is CASSKTGVEQYF. The rearrangement uses TRBV10-2 and TRBJ2-7; 8 bases match TRBD1. The J segment lost 6 bases and the V segment lost 6 bases, leaving 4 bases of the junction unmatched. The CDR3 sequence is 12 residues long. Germline assignment: CDR1 WSHSY and CDR2 SAAADI.

V is TRBV20-1 and J is TRBJ2-3, with D perhaps matching TRBD1 (5 bases). The V gene's germline CDR1 is DFQATT and CDR2 SNEGSKA (reference sequence). With 6 bases removed from V and 12 bases from J, the gap between germline ends came to 16 bases. The length of the CDR3 is 11 residues. This CDR3 reads CSAPTMGPQYF. CDR3 nucleotides: TGCAGTGCCCCCACTATGGGGCCACAGTATTTT.

Here the CDR3 reads CASSSSNEKLFF. For the CDR3, the DNA is TGTGCCAGCTCATCGTCTAATGAAAAACTGTTTTTT. The chain uses TRBV18 and TRBJ1-4; no firm D call. Germline V gives CDR1 KGHSH, CDR2 LQKENI. This CDR3 spans 12 amino acids. V was pared by 5 bases and J by 3 bases, with 4 bases between. The complete variable domain, with remaining parts taken from reference TRBV18 and TRBJ1-4, reads NAGVMQNPRHLVRRRGQEARLRCSPMKGHSHVYWYRQLPEEGLKFMVYLQKENIIDESGMPKERFSAEFPKEGPSILRIQQVVRGDSAAYFCASSSSNEKLFFGSGTQLSVL.